A selection of T cell receptor beta chains follows, all from one sample in a study of T-cell reconstitution after alpha-beta-depleted transplantation in children. From the PCR reads, TCRdb called clonotypes with MiXCR, one entry per CDR3 protein. The sample lists roughly 300,000 distinct CDR3 sequences; under 14% were seen once. The sample in question was peripheral blood, obtained 180 days after TCRalphabeta/CD19-depleted stem cell transplant. All receptors derive from a male patient aged 2 to 10 who had a stem cell transplant for chronic granulomatous disease, so the T cells may come from the graft donor. CDR3s include the opening cysteine and the closing phenylalanine or tryptophan. Each record gives: J gene, clone size, V gene, D gene, CDR3 DNA, CDR3 protein. D genes are given only for firm matches. Where a row states a size, it is once, few, many or the class of an expanded clone; other rows omit it.

>TRBJ2-1|many|TRBV28|-
TGTGCCAGCAGTTGGGGACCTGACGGGAGAGTCTCCTACAATGAGCAGTTCTTC
CASSWGPDGRVSYNEQFF
>TRBJ2-3|many|TRBV7-2|-
TGTGCCAGCAGCTTAGGACTAGACAGTTCCGATACGCAGTATTTT
CASSLGLDSSDTQYF
>TRBJ2-4|few|TRBV3-1|-
TGTGCCAGCTCCCAGGGGATCCCCAGCCAAAACATTCAGTACTTC
CASSQGIPSQNIQYF
>TRBJ2-5|many|TRBV20-1|-
TGCAGTGCTAGAGATGGGGCGGACCAGGAGGAGACCCAGTACTTC
CSARDGADQEETQYF
>TRBJ1-2|-|TRBV7-2|-
TGTGCCAGCAGCTTAGCCTTCGACACCTTCTTTATGGGGCCTTATGGCTACACCTTC
CASSLAFDTFFMGPYGYTF
>TRBJ2-1|many|TRBV4-2|TRBD1
TGTGCCAGCAGCCAGGAAACCTCCGGGACAGGGCATCGGGAGCAGTTCTTC
CASSQETSGTGHREQFF
>TRBJ2-1|many|TRBV12-3/TRBV12-4|-
TGTGCCAGCACCTTCGGCGGGTACAATGAGCAGTTCTTC
CASTFGGYNEQFF
>TRBJ2-5|many|TRBV9|TRBD2
TGTGCCAGCAGCGTAGTAGGTAGCGGGGTAGAGACCCAGTACTTC
CASSVVGSGVETQYF
>TRBJ2-6|many|TRBV12-3/TRBV12-4|TRBD2
TGTGCCAGCAGTCCCCGGGGGGTCGTCCTGACTTTC
CASSPRGVVLTF
>TRBJ2-2|many|TRBV4-2|TRBD1
TGTGCCAGCAGCCAAGAACCCGGGACAGGGGGGGCCGGGGAGCTGTTTTTT
CASSQEPGTGGAGELFF
>TRBJ2-7|many|TRBV5-6|TRBD2
TGTGCCAGCAACATAGCGGGAGTCGGGGACGAGCAGTACTTC
CASNIAGVGDEQYF
>TRBJ2-2|many|TRBV24-1|-
TGTGCCACCAGTGACCTTAAACCCCCCTTCGGGGAGCTGTTTTTT
CATSDLKPPFGELFF
>TRBJ2-2|-|TRBV5-4|-
TGTGCCAGCAGCTTTCGACAGATGGGGGTCACCGGGGAGCTGTTTTTT
CASSFRQMGVTGELFF
>TRBJ2-2|many|TRBV7-6|-
TGTGCCAGCAGCTTACAGGGATCGAACACCGGGGAGCTGTTTTTT
CASSLQGSNTGELFF
>TRBJ2-7|many|TRBV29-1|-
TGCAGCGCCCAATTCCGGGACACCAAGTACGAGCAGTACTTC
CSAQFRDTKYEQYF
>TRBJ2-3|many|TRBV5-1|-
TGCGCCAGCAGCTTGGTTGGTGCGACCGATTATGGCACAGATACGCAGTATTTT
CASSLVGATDYGTDTQYF
>TRBJ2-2|many|TRBV7-2|TRBD2
TGTGCCAGCAGCTTAGCAGGATTACTAGCGGCGAACACCGGGGAGCTGTTTTTT
CASSLAGLLAANTGELFF
>TRBJ1-1|many|TRBV12-3/TRBV12-4|-
TGTGCCAGCAGTTTTACTCTGGGCCCGAGGAACACTGAAGCTTTCTTT
CASSFTLGPRNTEAFF
>TRBJ2-3|many|TRBV29-1|-
TGCAGCGTTGCCCCGGTGATCACAGATACGCAGTATTTT
CSVAPVITDTQYF
>TRBJ2-2|many|TRBV9|-
TGTGCCAGCAGAGGGGGACGCTGGGACACCGGGGAGCTGTTTTTT
CASRGGRWDTGELFF
>TRBJ2-3|many|TRBV29-1|TRBD2
TGCAGCGTTGATACCAGCGGGAGAGGGGATACGCAGTATTTT
CSVDTSGRGDTQYF